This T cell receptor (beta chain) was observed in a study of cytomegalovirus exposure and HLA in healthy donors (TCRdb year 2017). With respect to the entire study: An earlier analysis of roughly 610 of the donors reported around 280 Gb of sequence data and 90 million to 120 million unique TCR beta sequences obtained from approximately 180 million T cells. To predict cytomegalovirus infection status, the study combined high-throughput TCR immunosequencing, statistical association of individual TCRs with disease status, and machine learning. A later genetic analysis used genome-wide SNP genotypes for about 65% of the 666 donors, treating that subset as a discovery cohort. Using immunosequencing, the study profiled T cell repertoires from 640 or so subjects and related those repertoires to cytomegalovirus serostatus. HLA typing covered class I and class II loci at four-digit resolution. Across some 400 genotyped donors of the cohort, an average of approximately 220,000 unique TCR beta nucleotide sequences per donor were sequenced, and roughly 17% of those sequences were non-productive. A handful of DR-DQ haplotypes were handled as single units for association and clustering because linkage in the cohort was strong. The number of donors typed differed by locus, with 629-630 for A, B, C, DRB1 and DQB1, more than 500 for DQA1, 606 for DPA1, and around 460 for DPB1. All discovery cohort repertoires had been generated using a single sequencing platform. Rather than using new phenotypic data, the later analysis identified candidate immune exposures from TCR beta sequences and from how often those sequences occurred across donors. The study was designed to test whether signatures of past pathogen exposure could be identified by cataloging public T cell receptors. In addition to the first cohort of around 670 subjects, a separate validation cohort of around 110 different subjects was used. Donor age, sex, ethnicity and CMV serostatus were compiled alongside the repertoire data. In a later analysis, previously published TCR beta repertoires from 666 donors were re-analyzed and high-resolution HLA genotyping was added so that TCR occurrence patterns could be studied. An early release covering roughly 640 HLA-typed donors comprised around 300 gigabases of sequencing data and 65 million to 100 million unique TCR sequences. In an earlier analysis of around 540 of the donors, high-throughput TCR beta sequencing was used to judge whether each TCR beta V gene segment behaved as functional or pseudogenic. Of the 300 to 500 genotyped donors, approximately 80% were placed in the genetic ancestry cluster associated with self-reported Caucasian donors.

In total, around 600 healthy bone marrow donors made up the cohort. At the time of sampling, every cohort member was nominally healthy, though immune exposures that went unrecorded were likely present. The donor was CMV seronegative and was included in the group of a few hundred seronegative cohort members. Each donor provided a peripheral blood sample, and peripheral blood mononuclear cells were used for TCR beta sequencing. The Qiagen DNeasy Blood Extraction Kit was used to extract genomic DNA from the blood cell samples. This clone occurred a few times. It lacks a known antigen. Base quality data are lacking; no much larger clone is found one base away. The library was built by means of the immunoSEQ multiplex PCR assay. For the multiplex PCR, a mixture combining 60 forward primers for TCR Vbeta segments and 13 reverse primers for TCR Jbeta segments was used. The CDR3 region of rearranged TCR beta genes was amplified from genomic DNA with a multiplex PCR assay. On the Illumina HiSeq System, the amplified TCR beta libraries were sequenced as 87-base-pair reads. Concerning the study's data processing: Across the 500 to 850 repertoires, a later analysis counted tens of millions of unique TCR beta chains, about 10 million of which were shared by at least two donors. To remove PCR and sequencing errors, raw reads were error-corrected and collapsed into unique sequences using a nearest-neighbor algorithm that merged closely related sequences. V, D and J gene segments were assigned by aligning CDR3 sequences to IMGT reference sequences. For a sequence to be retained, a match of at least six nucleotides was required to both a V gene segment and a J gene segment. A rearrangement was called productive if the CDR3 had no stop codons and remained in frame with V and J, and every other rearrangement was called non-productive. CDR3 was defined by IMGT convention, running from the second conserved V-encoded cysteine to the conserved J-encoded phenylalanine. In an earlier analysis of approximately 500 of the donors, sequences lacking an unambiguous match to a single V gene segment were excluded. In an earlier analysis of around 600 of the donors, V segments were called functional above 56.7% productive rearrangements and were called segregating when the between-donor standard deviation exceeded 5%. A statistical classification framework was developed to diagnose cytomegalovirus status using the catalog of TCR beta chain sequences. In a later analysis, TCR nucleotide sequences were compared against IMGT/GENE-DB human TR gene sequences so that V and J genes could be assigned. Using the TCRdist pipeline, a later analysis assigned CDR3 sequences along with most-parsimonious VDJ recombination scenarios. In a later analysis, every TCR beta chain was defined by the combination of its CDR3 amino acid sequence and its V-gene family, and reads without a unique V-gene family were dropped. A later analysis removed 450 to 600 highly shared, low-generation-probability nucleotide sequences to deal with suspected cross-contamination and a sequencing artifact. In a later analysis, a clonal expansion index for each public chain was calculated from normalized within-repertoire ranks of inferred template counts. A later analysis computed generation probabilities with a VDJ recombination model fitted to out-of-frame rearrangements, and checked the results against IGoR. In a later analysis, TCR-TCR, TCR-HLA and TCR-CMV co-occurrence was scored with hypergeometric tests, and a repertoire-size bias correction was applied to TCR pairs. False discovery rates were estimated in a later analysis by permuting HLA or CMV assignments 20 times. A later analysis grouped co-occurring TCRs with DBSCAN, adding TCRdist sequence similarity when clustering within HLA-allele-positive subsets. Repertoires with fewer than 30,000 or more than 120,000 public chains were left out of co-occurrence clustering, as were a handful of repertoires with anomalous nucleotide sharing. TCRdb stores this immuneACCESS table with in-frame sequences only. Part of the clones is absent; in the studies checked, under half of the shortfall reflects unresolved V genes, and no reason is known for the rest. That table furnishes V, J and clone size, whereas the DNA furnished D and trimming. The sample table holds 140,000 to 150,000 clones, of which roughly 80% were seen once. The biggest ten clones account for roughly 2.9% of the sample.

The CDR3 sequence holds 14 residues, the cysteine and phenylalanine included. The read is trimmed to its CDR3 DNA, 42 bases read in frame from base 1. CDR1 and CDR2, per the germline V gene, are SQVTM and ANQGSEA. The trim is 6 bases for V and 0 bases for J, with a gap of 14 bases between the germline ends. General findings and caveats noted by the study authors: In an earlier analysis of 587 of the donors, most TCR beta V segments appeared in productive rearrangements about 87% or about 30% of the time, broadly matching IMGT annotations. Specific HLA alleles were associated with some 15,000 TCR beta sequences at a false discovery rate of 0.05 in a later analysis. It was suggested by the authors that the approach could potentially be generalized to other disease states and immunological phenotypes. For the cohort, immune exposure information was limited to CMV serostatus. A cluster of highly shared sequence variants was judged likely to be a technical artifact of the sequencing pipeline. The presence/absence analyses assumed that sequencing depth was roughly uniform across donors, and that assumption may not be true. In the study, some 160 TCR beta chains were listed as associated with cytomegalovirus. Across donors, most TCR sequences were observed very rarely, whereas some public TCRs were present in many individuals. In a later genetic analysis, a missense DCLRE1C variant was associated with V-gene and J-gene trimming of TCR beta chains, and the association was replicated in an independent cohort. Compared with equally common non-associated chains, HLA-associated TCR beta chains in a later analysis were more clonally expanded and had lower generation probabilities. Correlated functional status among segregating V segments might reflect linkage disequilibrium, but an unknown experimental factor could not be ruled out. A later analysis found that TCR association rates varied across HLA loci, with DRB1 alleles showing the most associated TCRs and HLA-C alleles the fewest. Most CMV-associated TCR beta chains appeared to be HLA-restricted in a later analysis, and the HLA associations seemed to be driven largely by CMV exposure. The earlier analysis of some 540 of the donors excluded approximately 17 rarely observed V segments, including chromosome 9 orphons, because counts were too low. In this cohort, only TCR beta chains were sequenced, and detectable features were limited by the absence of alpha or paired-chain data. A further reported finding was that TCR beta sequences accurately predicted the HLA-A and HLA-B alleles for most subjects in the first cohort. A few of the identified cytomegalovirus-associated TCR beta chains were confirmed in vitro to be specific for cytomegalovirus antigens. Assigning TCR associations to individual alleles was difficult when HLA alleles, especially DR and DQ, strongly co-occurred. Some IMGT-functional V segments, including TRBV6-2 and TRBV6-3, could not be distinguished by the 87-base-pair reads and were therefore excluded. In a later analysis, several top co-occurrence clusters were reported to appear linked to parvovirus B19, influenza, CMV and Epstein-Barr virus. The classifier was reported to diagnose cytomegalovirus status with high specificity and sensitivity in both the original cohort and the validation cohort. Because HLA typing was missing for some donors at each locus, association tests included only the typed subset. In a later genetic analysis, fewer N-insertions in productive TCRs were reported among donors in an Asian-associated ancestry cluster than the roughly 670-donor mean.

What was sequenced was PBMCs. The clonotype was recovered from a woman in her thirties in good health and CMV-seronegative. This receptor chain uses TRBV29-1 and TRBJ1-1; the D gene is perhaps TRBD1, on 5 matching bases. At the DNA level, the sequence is TGCAGCGTCAAGGTTGCAGGGATGAACACTGAAGCTTTCTTT. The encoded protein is CSVKVAGMNTEAFF.